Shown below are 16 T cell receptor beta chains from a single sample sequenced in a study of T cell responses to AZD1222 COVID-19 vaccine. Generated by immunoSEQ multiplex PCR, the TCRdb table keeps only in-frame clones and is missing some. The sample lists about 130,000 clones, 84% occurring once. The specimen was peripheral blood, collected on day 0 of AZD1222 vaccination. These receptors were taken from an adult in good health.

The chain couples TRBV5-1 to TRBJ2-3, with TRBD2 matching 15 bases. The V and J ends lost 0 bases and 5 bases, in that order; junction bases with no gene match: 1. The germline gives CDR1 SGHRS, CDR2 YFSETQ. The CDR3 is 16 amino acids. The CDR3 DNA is TGCGCCAGCAGCTTGGAGGGACTAGCGGGGGGAGATACGCAGTATTTT. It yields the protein CASSLEGLAGGDTQYF.

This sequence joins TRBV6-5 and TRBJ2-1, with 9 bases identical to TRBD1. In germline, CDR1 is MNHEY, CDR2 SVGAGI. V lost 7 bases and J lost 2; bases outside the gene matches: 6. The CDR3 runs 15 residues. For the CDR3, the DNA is TGTGCCAGCACCAGAACAGGGGGCCCCTACAATGAGCAGTTCTTC. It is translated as CASTRTGGPYNEQFF.

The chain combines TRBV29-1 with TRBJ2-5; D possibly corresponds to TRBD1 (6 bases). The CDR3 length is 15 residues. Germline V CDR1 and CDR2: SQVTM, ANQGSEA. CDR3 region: CNTHWAQGTEETQYF. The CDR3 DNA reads TGCAATACCCACTGGGCACAGGGTACAGAAGAGACCCAGTACTTC.

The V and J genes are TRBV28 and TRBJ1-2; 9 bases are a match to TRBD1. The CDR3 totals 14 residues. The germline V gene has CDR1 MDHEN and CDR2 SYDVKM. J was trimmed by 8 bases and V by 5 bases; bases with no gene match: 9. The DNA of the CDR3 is TGTGCCAGCAGTCCACAGGGGGCGGCGGGGGGCTACACCTTC. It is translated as CASSPQGAAGGYTF.

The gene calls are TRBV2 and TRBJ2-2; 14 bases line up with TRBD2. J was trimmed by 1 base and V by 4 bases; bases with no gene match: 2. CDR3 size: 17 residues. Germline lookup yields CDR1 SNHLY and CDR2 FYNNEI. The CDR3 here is CASSAGTSGGNTGELFF. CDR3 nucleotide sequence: TGTGCCAGCAGTGCCGGGACTAGCGGGGGGAACACCGGGGAGCTGTTTTTT.

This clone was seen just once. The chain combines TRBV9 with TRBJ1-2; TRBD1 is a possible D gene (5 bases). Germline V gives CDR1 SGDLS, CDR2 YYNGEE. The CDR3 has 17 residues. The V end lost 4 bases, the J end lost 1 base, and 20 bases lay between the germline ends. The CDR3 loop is CASSSISTELINYGYTF. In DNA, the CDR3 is TGTGCCAGCAGCTCCATTTCGACAGAGTTAATTAACTATGGCTACACCTTC.

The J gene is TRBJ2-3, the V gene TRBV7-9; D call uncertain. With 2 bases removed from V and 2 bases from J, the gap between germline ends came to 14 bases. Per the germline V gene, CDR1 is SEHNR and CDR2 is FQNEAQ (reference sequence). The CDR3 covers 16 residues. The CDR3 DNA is TGTGCCAGCAGCTTACAGATAACACTCTCCACAGATACGCAGTATTTT. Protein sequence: CASSLQITLSTDTQYF.

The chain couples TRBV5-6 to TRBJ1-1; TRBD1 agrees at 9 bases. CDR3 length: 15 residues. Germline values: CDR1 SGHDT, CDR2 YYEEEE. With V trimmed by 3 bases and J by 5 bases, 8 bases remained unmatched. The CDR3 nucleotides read TGTGCCAGCAGCTCCGTTCACAGGGGGCGAACTGAAGCTTTCTTT. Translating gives CASSSVHRGRTEAFF.

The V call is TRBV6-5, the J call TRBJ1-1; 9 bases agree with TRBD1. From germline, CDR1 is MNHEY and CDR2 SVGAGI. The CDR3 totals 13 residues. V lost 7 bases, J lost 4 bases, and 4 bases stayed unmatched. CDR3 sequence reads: CASIGQGSTEAFF. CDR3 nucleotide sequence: TGTGCCAGCATCGGACAGGGGAGCACTGAAGCTTTCTTT.

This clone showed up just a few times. CDR3 in amino acids: CAWSKGLGAQTPGANVLTF. CDR3 DNA sequence: TGTGCCTGGAGTAAAGGTCTAGGGGCTCAAACCCCTGGGGCCAACGTCCTGACTTTC. This chain connects TRBV30 to TRBJ2-6; D perhaps matches TRBD1 (5 bases). Germline assignment: CDR1 GTSNPN and CDR2 SVGIG (reference sequence). V lost 2 bases and J 2 bases, leaving 22 bases between the germline ends. The CDR3 runs to 19 residues.

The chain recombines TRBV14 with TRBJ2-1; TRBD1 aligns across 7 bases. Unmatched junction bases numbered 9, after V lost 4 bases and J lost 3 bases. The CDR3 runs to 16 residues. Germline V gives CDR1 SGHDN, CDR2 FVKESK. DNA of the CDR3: TGTGCCAGCAGCCTTTTTGGACAGGCACACTACAATGAGCAGTTCTTC. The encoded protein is CASSLFGQAHYNEQFF.

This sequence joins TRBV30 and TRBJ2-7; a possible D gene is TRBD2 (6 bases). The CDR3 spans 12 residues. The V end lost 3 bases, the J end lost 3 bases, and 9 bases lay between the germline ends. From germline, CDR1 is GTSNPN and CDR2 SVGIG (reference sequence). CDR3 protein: CAWSAGGYEQYF. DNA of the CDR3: TGTGCCTGGAGCGCCGGGGGCTACGAGCAGTACTTC.

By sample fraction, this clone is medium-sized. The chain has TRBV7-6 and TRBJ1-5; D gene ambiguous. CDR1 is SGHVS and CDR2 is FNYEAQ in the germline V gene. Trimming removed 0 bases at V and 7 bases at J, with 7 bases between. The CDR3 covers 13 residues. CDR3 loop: CASSLALEQPQHF. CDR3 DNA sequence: TGTGCCAGCAGCTTAGCGCTGGAGCAGCCCCAGCATTTT. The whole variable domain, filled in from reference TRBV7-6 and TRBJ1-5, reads GAGVSQSPRYKVTKRGQDVALRCDPISGHVSLYWYRQALGQGPEFLTYFNYEAQQDKSGLPNDRFSAERPEGSISTLTIQRTEQRDSAMYRCASSLALEQPQHFGDGTRLSIL.

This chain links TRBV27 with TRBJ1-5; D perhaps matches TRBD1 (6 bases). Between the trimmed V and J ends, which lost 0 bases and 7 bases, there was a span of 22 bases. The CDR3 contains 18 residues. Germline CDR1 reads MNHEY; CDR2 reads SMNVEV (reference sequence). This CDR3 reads CASSLSGYGIPGEQPQHF. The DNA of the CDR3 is TGTGCCAGCAGTTTATCGGGGTATGGCATACCAGGGGAGCAGCCCCAGCATTTT.

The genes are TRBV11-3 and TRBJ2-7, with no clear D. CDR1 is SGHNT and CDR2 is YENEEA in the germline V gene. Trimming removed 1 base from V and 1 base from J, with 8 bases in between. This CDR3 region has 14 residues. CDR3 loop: CASSLGSYSYEQYF. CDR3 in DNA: TGTGCCAGCAGCTTAGGAAGTTATTCCTACGAGCAGTACTTC.

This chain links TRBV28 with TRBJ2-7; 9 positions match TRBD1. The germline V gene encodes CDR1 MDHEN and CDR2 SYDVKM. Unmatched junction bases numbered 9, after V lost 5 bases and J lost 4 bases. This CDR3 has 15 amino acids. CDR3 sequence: CASSTPGQGPYEQYF. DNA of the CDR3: TGTGCCAGCAGTACCCCTGGACAGGGGCCATACGAGCAGTACTTC.